Each of the 20 T cell receptor beta chains below was sequenced from the same sample in a study of cytomegalovirus exposure and HLA in healthy donors (TCRdb year 2017). Receptor libraries were prepared by the immunoSEQ multiplex PCR assay. The multiplex PCR relied on a mix of 60 forward primers for TCR Vbeta segments and 13 reverse primers for TCR Jbeta segments. In its TCRdb copy, this immuneACCESS table keeps in-frame sequences only and misses some clones. Where compared with another copy, unresolved V genes explain less than half of these, and the others have no known cause. This sample's clone table shows about 130,000 clones. Clones ranked in the top ten supply about 2.3% of the sample. The material sequenced was PBMCs. All receptors derive from a man aged 35-49 years in good health and CMV-seronegative.

The chain carries TRBV11-2 and TRBJ2-7; 8 bases are shared with TRBD2. V lost 7 bases, J lost 2 bases, and 7 bases stayed unmatched. Per germline, CDR1 SGHAT and CDR2 FQNNGV. The CDR3 totals 14 residues. The CDR3 sequence is CASTLTGGPYEQYF. As DNA, the CDR3 is TGTGCCAGCACCCTAACGGGAGGGCCCTACGAGCAGTACTTC.

As DNA, the CDR3 is TGTGCCAGCAGCTCAGGGACTAGCGGAGTAACAACGCAGTATTTT. Protein product: CASSSGTSGVTTQYF. V gene TRBV7-2 combines with J gene TRBJ2-3; TRBD2 matches 11 bases. Germline V gene sequence: CDR1 SGHTA, CDR2 FQGNSA. J was trimmed by 9 bases and V by 4 bases; bases with no gene match: 9. This CDR3 is built from 15 residues.

V and J are TRBV6-5 and TRBJ1-2; D uncertain. The CDR3 sequence is 14 residues long. CDR1 is MNHEY, CDR2 SVGAGI, per germline. Trimming shortened V by 6 bases and J by 1 base, and 12 bases separated the two germline ends. The CDR3 nucleotides are TGTGCCAGCAGCTCCACTGGGCTTAACTATGGCTACACCTTC. Its protein product is CASSSTGLNYGYTF.

The chain uses TRBV6-1 and TRBJ1-5; D possibly corresponds to TRBD1 (5 bases). Trimming left V 6 bases short and J 7 bases short, with 16 bases between. There are 14 residues in the CDR3. Germline V lookup: CDR1 MNHNS, CDR2 SASEGT. In DNA form, the CDR3 reads TGTGCCAGCAGGGGGGGAGGTTTTCCCCAGCCCCAGCATTTT. Encoded protein: CASRGGGFPQPQHF.

The V and J genes are TRBV29-1 and TRBJ2-1, with D possibly being TRBD2 (5 bases). This CDR3 region has 14 residues. V lost 2 bases, J lost 5 bases, and 13 bases lay in between. The germline gives CDR1 SQVTM, CDR2 ANQGSEA. The CDR3 nucleotides read TGCAGCGTTGAAAGGTGGCTAGCAGACAATGAGCAGTTCTTC. It encodes CSVERWLADNEQFF.

The chain is built from TRBV29-1 and TRBJ1-5; TRBD1 agrees at 8 bases. The trim removed 8 bases at V and 6 bases at J, leaving 27 bases unmatched. This CDR3 comprises 19 residues. Germline CDR1 is SQVTM and CDR2 is ANQGSEA. CDR3 sequence: CSHLTGGSRRPAISQPQHF. CDR3 sequence (DNA): TGCAGCCACTTAACAGGGGGTAGCCGGCGCCCCGCGATCTCTCAGCCCCAGCATTTT.

This chain connects TRBV30 to TRBJ2-1; 9 bases fit TRBD1. Germline CDR1 and CDR2: GTSNPN and SVGIG (reference sequence). The CDR3 extends over 13 amino acids. The junction had 5 bases not matched to a gene; V was cut back by 5 bases and J by 6 bases. Written as DNA, the CDR3 is TGTGCCTGGCAACGGGACAGGGTCAATGAGCAGTTCTTC. It translates to CAWQRDRVNEQFF.

The chain is built from TRBV28 and TRBJ1-1; D is perhaps TRBD1 (5 bases). CDR3 length: 12 residues. Germline V lookup: CDR1 MDHEN, CDR2 SYDVKM. V was cut by 5 bases and J by 4 bases, with 8 bases left in between. CDR3 in DNA: TGTGCCAGCAGTCCCGGGGGCACTGAAGCTTTCTTT. This gives the protein CASSPGGTEAFF.

This rearrangement joins TRBV2 to TRBJ2-3; D not certain. The germline V gene has CDR1 SNHLY and CDR2 FYNNEI. V dropped 3 bases and J dropped 2 bases, with 9 bases sitting between them. This CDR3 has 14 amino acids. Here the CDR3 reads CASSDLRTTDTQYF. CDR3 sequence (DNA): TGTGCCAGCAGTGACCTGAGAACCACAGATACGCAGTATTTT. Using reference TRBV2 and TRBJ2-3 for the parts outside the CDR3, the full variable domain is EPEVTQTPSHQVTQMGQEVILRCVPISNHLYFYWYRQILGQKVEFLVSFYNNEISEKSEIFDDQFSVERPDGSNFTLKIRSTKLEDSAMYFCASSDLRTTDTQYFGPGTRLTVL.

The CDR3 DNA reads TGTGCCAGCAGCTTAGCGGCTAGCGGGATGTCGAACACCGGGGAGCTGTTTTTT. Its protein product is CASSLAASGMSNTGELFF. This chain joins TRBV7-2 and TRBJ2-2; 9 nucleotides align to TRBD2. V lost 0 bases and J lost 0; bases outside the gene matches: 5. The CDR3 has 18 residues. CDR1 and CDR2 (germline): SGHTA, FQGNSA.

The chain employs TRBV7-8 and TRBJ2-1; 10 positions match TRBD2. Germline V gene lookup returns CDR1 SGHVS and CDR2 FQNEAQ. The CDR3 is made up of 15 amino acids. The J segment lost 16 bases and the V segment lost 4 bases, leaving 16 bases of the junction unmatched. CDR3 amino acids: CASSSASQLAGGPFF. CDR3 bases: TGTGCCAGCAGCTCAGCCTCGCAGTTAGCGGGAGGACCCTTCTTC.

In nucleotides, the CDR3 is TGTGCCAGCAGCTTAGATAGCGCGGGAGCGTCCTACGAGCAGTACTTC. Amino acids: CASSLDSAGASYEQYF. The chain carries TRBV11-3 and TRBJ2-7; the match to TRBD2 covers 7 bases. This CDR3 has 16 residues. Losses at the gene ends were 0 bases for V and 1 base for J; bases not matched to a gene: 6. CDR1 and CDR2 (germline): SGHNT, YENEEA.

The chain couples TRBV6-1 to TRBJ2-5; D is uncertain. Trimming took 0 bases from V and 7 from J, leaving 12 bases between them. The CDR3 consists of 14 residues. CDR1 is MNHNS and CDR2 is SASEGT in the germline V gene. This CDR3 reads CASSEARRKGTQYF. Here the CDR3 DNA reads TGTGCCAGCAGTGAAGCGCGGCGGAAAGGGACCCAGTACTTC.

This sequence joins TRBV6-5 and TRBJ1-1; D perhaps matches TRBD1 (6 bases). CDR1 and CDR2 from the germline V gene are MNHEY and SVGAGI. Trimming stripped 10 bases from V and 3 bases from J, with 12 bases between. CDR3 size: 12 residues. The chain's CDR3 is CATATGDTEAFF. DNA of the CDR3: TGTGCCACTGCGACAGGCGACACTGAAGCTTTCTTT.

The V gene is TRBV5-1, the J gene TRBJ1-4, with D uncertain. Trimming removed 4 bases at V and 4 bases at J, with 11 bases between. The CDR3 sequence is 14 residues long. Germline CDR1 SGHRS, CDR2 YFSETQ. This CDR3 is CASSLVGSNEKLFF. The CDR3 region has the DNA TGCGCCAGCAGCCTCGTGGGGAGTAATGAAAAACTGTTTTTT.

V and J are TRBV21-1 and TRBJ1-2; the table calls TRBD1, which could not be checked here. TRBV21-1 counts as a pseudogene. There are 13 residues in the CDR3. The CDR3 nucleotides read TGTGCCATCTCTCCCTCAGCTAACTATGGCTACACCTTC. Protein: CAISPSANYGYTF.

The J gene is TRBJ2-7, the V gene TRBV18; 10 nucleotides agree with TRBD2. Germline V CDR1 and CDR2: KGHSH, LQKENI. V dropped 3 bases and J dropped 3; count of bases not matched to a gene: 5. This CDR3 contains 15 residues. CDR3 region: CASSPRTSGNYEQYF. In DNA form, the CDR3 reads TGTGCCAGCTCACCCCGGACTAGCGGTAACTACGAGCAGTACTTC.

This chain uses TRBV28 with TRBJ1-2, with 7 bases matching TRBD1. CDR1 and CDR2 (germline): MDHEN, SYDVKM. The CDR3 runs to 13 residues. The J segment lost 6 bases and the V segment lost 5 bases, leaving 6 bases of the junction unmatched. CDR3 sequence: CASSPTGVDGYTF. CDR3 DNA: TGTGCCAGCAGTCCCACAGGGGTTGATGGCTACACCTTC.

The rearrangement links TRBV6-6 to TRBJ2-5; 9 positions match TRBD1. Near its end, the DNA agrees better with TRBJ2-7, so the J call may be wrong. This CDR3 is built from 16 residues. CDR1 is MNHNY, CDR2 SVGAGI, per germline (reference sequence). The CDR3 is CASRHTYGTGTYEQYF. CDR3 bases: TGTGCCAGCAGACATACTTATGGGACAGGGACCTACGAGCAGTACTTC.

The rearrangement uses TRBV7-9 and TRBJ2-1, with D maybe TRBD2 (6 bases). The CDR3 contains 16 residues. Between the trimmed V and J ends, which lost 5 bases and 3 bases, there was a span of 17 bases. Germline loops: CDR1 SEHNR, CDR2 FQNEAQ (reference sequence). The CDR3 is CASSRNVGGGYNEQFF. The CDR3 region has the DNA TGTGCCAGCAGCCGGAATGTGGGGGGAGGCTACAATGAGCAGTTCTTC.